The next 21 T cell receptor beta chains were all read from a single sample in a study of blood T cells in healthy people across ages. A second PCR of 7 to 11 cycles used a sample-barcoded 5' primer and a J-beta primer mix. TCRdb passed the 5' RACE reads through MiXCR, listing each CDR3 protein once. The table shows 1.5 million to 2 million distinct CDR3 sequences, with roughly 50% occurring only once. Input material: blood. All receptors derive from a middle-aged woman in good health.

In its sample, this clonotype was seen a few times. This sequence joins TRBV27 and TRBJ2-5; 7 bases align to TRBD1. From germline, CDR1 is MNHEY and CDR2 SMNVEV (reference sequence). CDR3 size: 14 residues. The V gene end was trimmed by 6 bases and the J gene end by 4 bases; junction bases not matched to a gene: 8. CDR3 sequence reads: CASSLYRGTETQYF. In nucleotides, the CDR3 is TGTGCCAGCAGCCTATACAGGGGTACAGAGACCCAGTACTTC.

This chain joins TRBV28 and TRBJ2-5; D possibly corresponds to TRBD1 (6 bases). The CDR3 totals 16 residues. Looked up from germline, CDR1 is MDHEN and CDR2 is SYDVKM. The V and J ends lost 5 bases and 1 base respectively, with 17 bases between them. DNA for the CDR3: TGTGCCAGCAGTAGGGGGAAGGTGGGGCCCCAAGAGACCCAGTACTTC. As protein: CASSRGKVGPQETQYF.

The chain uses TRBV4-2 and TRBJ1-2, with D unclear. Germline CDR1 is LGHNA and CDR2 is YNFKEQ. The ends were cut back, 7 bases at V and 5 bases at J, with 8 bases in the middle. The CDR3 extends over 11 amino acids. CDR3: CASNSAYGYTF. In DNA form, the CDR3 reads TGTGCCAGCAACAGTGCATATGGCTACACCTTC.

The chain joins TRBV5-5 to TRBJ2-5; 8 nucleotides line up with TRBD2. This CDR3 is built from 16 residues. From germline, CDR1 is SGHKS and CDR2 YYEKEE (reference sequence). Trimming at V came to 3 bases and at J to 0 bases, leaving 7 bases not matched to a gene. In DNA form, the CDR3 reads TGTGCCAGCAGCTACGAGCGGGGGTCGGACCAAGAGACCCAGTACTTC. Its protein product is CASSYERGSDQETQYF.

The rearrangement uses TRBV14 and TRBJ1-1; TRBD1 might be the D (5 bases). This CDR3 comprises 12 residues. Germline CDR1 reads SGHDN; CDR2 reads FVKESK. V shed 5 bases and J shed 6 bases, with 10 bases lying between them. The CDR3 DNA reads TGTGCCAGCAGCTGGGGGAATTCTGAAGCTTTCTTT. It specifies CASSWGNSEAFF.

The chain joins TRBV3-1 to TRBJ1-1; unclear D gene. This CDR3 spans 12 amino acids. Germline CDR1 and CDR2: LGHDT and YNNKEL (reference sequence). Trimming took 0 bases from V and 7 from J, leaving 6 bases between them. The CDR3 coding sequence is TGTGCCAGCAGCCAAGATAGCCGTGAAGCTTTCTTT. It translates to CASSQDSREAFF.

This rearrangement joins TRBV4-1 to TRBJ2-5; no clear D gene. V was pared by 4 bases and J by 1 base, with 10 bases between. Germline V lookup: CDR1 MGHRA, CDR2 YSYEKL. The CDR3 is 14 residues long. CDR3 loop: CASSPQWTQETQYF. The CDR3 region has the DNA TGCGCCAGCAGCCCCCAATGGACCCAAGAGACCCAGTACTTC.

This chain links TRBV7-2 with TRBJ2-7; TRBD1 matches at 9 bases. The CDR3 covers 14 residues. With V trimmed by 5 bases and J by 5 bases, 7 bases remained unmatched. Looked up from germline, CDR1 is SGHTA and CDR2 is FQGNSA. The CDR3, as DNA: TGTGCCAGCAGCAGAGACAGGGGGTGGGACGAGCAGTACTTC. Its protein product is CASSRDRGWDEQYF.

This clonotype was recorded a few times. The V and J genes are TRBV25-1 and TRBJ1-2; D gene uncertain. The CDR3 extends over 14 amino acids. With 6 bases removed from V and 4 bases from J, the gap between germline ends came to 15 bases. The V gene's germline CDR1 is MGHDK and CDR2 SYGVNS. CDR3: CASSPLGVSYGYTF. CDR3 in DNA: TGTGCCAGCAGCCCCCTCGGGGTTTCCTATGGCTACACCTTC.

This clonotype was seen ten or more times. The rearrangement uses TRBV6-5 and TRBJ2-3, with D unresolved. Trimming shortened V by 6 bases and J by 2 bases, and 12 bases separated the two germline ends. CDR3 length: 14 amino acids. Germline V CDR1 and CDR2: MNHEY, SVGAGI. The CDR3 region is CASSPSLSTDTQYF. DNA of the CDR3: TGTGCCAGCAGCCCCAGCCTTTCCACAGATACGCAGTATTTT.

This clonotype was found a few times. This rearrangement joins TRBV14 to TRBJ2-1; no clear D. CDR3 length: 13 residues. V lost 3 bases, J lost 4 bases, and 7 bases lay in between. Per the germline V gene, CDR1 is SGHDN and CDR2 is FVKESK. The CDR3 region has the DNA TGTGCCAGCAGCCACCTGGGGTACAATGAGCAGTTCTTC. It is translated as CASSHLGYNEQFF.

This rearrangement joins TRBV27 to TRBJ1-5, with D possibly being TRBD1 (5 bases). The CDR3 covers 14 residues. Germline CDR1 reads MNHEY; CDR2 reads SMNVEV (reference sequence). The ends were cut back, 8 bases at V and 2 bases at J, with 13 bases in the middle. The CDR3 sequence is CASQGRSGNQPQHF. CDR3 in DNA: TGTGCCAGCCAGGGACGATCGGGCAATCAGCCCCAGCATTTT.

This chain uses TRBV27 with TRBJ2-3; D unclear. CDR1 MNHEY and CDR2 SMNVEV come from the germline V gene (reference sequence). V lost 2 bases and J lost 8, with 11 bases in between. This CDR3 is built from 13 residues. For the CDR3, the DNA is TGTGCCAGCAGTTTAGCGTCTCATGTTACGCAGTATTTT. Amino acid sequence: CASSLASHVTQYF.

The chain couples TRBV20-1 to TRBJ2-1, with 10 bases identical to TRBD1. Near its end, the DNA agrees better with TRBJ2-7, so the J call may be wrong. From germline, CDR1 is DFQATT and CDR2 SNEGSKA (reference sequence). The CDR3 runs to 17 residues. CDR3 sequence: CSARDTGRDRGWGKQYF. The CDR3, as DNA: TGCAGTGCTAGAGATACGGGTAGGGACAGGGGTTGGGGTAAGCAGTACTTC.

The CDR3 coding sequence is TGTGCCAGCAGTGCGTGGACAGGGGGGAATCAGCCCCAGCATTTT. Its protein product is CASSAWTGGNQPQHF. The V gene is TRBV2, the J gene TRBJ1-5, with TRBD1 matching 10 bases. With V trimmed by 4 bases and J by 4 bases, 4 bases remained unmatched. Germline V gene lookup returns CDR1 SNHLY and CDR2 FYNNEI. The CDR3 consists of 15 residues.

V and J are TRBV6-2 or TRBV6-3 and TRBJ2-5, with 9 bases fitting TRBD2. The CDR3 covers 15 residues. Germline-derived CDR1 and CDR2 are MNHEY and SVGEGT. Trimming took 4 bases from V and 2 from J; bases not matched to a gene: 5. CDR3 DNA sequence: TGTGCCAGCAGTTCCCAGCGGGGGGATCAAGAGACCCAGTACTTC. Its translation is CASSSQRGDQETQYF.

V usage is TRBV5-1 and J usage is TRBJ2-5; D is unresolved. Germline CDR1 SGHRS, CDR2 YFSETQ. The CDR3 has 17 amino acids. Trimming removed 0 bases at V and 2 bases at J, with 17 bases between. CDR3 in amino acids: CASSLVGTRAKQETQYF. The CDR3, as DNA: TGCGCCAGCAGCTTGGTTGGCACCCGGGCGAAACAAGAGACCCAGTACTTC.

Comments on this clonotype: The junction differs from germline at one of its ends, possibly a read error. CDR3 loop: CASSDSYTSPLHF. DNA for the CDR3: TGTGCCAGCAGTGACTCGTACACTTCACCCCTCCACTTT. V is TRBV6-5 and J is TRBJ1-6; D unclear. The CDR3 sequence is 13 residues long. Germline loops: CDR1 MNHEY, CDR2 SVGAGI.

The CDR3 is CASRPRGRREKLFF. CDR3 nucleotide sequence: TGTGCCAGCAGACCAAGAGGGAGGCGCGAAAAACTGTTTTTT. V and J are TRBV6-5 and TRBJ1-4; D is uncertain. Trimming shortened V by 6 bases and J by 8 bases, and 16 bases separated the two germline ends. The CDR3 length is 14 residues. Germline V lookup: CDR1 MNHEY, CDR2 SVGAGI.

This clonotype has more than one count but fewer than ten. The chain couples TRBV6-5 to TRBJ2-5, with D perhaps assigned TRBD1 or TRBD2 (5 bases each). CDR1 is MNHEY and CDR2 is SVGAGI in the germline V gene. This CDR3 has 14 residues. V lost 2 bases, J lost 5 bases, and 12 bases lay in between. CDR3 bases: TGTGCCAGCAGTTACGATCTGGGGGTGGAGACCCAGTACTTC. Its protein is CASSYDLGVETQYF.

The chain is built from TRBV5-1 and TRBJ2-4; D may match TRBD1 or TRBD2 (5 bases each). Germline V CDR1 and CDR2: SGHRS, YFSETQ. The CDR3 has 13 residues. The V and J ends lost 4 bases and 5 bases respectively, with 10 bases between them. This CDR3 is CASSLGTENIQYF. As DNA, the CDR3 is TGCGCCAGCAGCCTGGGGACGGAAAACATTCAGTACTTC.